Described below is a single T cell receptor beta chain sequence and its context. Its antigen is not known. This beta chain was picked up by a library intended for alpha chains and is off target, so its count carries little meaning. TCRdb ran MiXCR on the 5' RACE reads and lists one entry per CDR3 protein. The sample yields over 1,200 distinct CDR3 sequences, around 10% seen once. This record belongs to a study of spatial heterogeneity in lung cancer. Turning to the study itself: Raw-read counts averaged over ten per unique TCR and UMI combination.

The study's findings and limits: Expanded alpha and beta TCR counts within tumors tracked tumor mutation counts. Numbers of ubiquitous and regional expanded TCRs tracked ubiquitous and regional nonsynonymous mutation counts, respectively.

Described time point: sample taken at primary tumor resection. No cell sorting; template was whole RNA from tumor, lung tissue or PBMC. The sequence came from a female donor with early-stage non-small cell lung cancer. The sample in question was lung tumor tissue, obtained at surgery.

The CDR3 region has the DNA TGCAGCGTTGGACCCCAGGAGACCCAGTACTTC. As protein: CSVGPQETQYF. The chain uses TRBV29-1 and TRBJ2-5, with D unclear. Per the germline V gene, CDR1 is SQVTM and CDR2 is ANQGSEA. The CDR3 runs 11 residues. Trimming cost V 4 bases and J 5 bases, with 8 bases left between them. Filled out from reference TRBV29-1 and TRBJ2-5, the complete variable domain reads SAVISQKPSRDICQRGTSLTIQCQVDSQVTMMFWYRQQPGQSLTLIATANQGSEATYESGFVIDKFPISRPNLTFSTLTVSNMSPEDSSIYLCSVGPQETQYFGPGTRLLVL.